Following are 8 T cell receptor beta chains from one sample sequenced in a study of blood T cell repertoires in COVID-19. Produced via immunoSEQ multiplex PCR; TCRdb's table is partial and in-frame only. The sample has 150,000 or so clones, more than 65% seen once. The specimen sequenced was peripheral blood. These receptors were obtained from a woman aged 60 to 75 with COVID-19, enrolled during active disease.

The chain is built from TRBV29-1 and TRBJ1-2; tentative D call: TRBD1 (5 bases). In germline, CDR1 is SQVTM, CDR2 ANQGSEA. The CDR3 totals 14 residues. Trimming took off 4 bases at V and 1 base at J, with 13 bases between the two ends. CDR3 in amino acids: CSVGVTVVNYGYTF. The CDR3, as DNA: TGCAGCGTTGGGGTGACAGTAGTTAACTATGGCTACACCTTC.

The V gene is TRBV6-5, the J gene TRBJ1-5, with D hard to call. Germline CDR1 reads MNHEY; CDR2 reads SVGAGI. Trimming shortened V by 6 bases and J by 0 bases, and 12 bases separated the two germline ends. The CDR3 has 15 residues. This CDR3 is CASRPLGPSNQPQHF. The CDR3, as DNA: TGTGCCAGCAGGCCTCTGGGCCCTAGCAATCAGCCCCAGCATTTT.

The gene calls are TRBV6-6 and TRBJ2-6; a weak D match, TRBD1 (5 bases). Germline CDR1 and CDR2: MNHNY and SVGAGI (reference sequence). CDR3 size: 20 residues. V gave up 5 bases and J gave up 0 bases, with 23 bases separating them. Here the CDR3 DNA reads TGTGCCAGCAGTCTGGACATCTCTCTGTTCGCTTTCTCTGGGGCCAACGTCCTGACTTTC. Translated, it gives CASSLDISLFAFSGANVLTF.

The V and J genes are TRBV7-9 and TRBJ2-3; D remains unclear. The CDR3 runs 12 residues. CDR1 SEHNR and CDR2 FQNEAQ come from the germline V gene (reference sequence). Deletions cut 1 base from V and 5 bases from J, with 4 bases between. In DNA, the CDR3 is TGTGCCAGCAGCTTAGAACAAGATACGCAGTATTTT. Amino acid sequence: CASSLEQDTQYF.

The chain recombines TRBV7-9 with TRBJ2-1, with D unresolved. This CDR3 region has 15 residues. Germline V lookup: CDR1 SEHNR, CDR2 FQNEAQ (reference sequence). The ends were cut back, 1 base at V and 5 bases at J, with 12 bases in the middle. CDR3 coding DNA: TGTGCCAGCAGCTTAGGTCTGCAGTTCCACAATGAGCAGTTCTTC. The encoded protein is CASSLGLQFHNEQFF. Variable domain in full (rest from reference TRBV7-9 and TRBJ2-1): DTGVSQNPRHKITKRGQNVTFRCDPISEHNRLYWYRQTLGQGPEFLTYFQNEAQLEKSRLLSDRFSAERPKGSFSTLEIQRTEQGDSAMYLCASSLGLQFHNEQFFGPGTRLTVL.

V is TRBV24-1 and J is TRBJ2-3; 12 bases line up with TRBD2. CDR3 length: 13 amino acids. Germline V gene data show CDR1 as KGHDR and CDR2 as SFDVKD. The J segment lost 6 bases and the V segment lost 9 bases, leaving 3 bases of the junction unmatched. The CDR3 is CATGLAGGDTQYF. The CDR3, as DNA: TGTGCCACCGGCCTAGCGGGAGGGGATACGCAGTATTTT.

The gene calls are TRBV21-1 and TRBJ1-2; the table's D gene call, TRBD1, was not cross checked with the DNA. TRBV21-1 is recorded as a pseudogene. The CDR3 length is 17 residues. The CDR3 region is CASPQTGGSCCNYGYTF. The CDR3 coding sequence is TGTGCCAGCCCGCAGACAGGGGGAAGCTGTTGTAACTATGGCTACACCTTC.

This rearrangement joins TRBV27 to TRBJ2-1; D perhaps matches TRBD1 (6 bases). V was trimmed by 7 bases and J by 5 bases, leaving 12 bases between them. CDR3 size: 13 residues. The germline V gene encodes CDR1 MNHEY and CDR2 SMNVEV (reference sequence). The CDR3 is CASIHQGNNEQFF. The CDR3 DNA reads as TGTGCCAGCATCCACCAGGGGAACAATGAGCAGTTCTTC.